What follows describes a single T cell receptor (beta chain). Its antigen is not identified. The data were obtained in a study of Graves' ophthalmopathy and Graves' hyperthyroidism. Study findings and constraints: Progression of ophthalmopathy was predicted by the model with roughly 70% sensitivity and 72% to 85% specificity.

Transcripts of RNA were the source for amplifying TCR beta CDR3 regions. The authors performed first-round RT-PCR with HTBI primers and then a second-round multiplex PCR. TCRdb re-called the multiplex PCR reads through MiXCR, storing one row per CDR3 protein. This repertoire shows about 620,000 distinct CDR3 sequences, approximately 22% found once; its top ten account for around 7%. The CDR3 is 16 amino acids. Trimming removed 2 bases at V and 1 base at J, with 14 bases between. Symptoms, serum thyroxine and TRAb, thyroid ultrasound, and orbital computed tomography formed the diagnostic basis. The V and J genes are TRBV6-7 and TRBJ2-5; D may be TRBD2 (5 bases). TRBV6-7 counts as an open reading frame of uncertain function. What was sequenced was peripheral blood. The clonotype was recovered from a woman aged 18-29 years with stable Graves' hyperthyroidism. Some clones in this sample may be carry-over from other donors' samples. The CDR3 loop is CASSYPVRRGQETQYF. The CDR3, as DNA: TGTGCCAGCAGTTACCCCGTCCGACGGGGCCAAGAGACCCAGTACTTC.